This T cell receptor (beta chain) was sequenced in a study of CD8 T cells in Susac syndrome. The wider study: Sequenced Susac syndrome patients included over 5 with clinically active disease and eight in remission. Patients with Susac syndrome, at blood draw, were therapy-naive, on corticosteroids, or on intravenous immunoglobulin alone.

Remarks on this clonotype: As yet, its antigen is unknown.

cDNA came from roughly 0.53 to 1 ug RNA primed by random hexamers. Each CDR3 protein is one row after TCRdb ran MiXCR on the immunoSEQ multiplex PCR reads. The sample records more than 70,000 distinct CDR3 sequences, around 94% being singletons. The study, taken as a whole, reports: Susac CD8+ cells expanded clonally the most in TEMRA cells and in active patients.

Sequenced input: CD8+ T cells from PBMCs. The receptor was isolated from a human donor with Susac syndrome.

The CDR3 nucleotides read TGCAGCGTTGCGCGGGACAGCCCGAACACTGAAGCTTTCTTT. Its translation: CSVARDSPNTEAFF. The chain uses TRBV29-1 and TRBJ1-1; 7 bases are a match to TRBD1. This CDR3 spans 14 amino acids. The V gene's germline CDR1 is SQVTM and CDR2 ANQGSEA. The V and J ends lost 4 bases and 1 base, in that order; junction bases with no gene match: 6.